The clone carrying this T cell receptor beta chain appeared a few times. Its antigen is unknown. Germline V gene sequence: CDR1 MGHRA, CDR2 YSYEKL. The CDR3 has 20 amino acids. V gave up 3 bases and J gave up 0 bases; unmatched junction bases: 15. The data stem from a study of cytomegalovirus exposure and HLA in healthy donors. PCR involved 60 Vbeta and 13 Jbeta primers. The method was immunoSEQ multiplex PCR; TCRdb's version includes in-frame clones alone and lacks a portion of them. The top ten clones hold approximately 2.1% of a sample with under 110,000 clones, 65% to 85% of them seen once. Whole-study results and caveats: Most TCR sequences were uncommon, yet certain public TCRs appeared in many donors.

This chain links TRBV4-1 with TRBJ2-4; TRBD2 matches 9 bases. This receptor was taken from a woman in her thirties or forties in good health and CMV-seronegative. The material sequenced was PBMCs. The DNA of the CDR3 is TGCGCCAGCAGCCATGGACTAGCGCCGACTATTGGGACAGCCAAAAACATTCAGTACTTC. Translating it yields CASSHGLAPTIGTAKNIQYF.